This T cell receptor beta chain was observed in a study of cytomegalovirus exposure and HLA in healthy donors. Donors were ostensibly healthy at sampling, although undocumented immune exposures were probable. Primers for the PCR totalled 60 Vbeta and 13 Jbeta. Here immunoSEQ multiplex PCR was the method, and the copy in TCRdb shows in-frame clones only, minus some. The sample yields some 170,000 clones, roughly 79% seen once. Trimming took 5 bases from V and 0 from J, leaving 11 bases between them. CDR3 length: 14 amino acids. From germline, CDR1 is SGHTA and CDR2 FQGTGA. The specimen was PBMCs. The genes are TRBV7-3 and TRBJ2-7; the D is unclear. The sequence was collected from a man aged 40-55 years in good health and CMV-seropositive. The CDR3 DNA sequence: TGTGCCAGCAGCCCAACAGCTGTCTCCTACGAGCAGTACTTC. This translates into CASSPTAVSYEQYF.